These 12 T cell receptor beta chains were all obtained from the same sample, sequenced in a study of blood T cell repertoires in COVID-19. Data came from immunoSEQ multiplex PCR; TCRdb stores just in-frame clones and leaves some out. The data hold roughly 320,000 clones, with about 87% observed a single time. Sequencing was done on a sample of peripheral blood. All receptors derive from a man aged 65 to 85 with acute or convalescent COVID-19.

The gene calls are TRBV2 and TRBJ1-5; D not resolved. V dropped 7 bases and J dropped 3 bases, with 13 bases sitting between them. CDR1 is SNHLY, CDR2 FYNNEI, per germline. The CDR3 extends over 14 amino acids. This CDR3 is CASKVAAPNQPQHF. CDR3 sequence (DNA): TGTGCCAGCAAGGTAGCAGCGCCCAATCAGCCCCAGCATTTT.

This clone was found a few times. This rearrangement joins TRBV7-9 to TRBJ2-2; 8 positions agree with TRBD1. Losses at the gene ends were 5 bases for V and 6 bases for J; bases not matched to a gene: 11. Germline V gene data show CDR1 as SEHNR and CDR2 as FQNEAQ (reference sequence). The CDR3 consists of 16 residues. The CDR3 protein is CASSPRGRGGAGELFF. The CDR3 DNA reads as TGTGCCAGCAGCCCCAGGGGGCGCGGAGGGGCCGGGGAGCTGTTTTTT.

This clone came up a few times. The CDR3 DNA follows: TGTGCCAGCAGCTTAGGCGGGTCTAGCGGACCTCAAGATGAGCAGTTCTTC. Its protein product is CASSLGGSSGPQDEQFF. This chain uses TRBV11-2 with TRBJ2-1, with TRBD2 identical over 7 bases. In germline, CDR1 is SGHAT, CDR2 FQNNGV. V lost 1 base, J lost 8 bases, and 14 bases stayed unmatched. CDR3 length equals 17 residues.

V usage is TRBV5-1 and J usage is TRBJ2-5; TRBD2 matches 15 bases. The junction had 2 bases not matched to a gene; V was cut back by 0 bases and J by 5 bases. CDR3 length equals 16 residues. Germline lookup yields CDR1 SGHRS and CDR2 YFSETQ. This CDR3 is CASSLEGLAGGETQYF. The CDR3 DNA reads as TGCGCCAGCAGCTTGGAAGGACTAGCGGGAGGGGAGACCCAGTACTTC.

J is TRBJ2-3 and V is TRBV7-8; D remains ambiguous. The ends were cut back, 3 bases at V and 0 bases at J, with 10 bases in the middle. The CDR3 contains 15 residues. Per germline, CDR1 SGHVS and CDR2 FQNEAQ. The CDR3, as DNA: TGTGCCAGCAGCTTTAGAACGCCTAGCACAGATACGCAGTATTTT. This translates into CASSFRTPSTDTQYF.

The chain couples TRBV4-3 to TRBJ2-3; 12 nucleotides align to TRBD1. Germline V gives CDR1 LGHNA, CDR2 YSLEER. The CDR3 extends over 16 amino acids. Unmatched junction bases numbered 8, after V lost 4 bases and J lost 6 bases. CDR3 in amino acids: CASSRGQGASRDTQYF. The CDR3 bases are TGCGCCAGCAGCCGGGGACAGGGGGCTTCGCGGGATACGCAGTATTTT.

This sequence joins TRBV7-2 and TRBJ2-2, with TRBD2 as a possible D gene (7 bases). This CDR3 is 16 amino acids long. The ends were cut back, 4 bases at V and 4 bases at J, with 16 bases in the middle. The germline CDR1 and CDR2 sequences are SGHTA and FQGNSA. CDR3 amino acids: CASSYSGGLSTGELFF. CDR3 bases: TGTGCCAGCAGCTATTCCGGGGGGCTTTCCACCGGGGAGCTGTTTTTT.

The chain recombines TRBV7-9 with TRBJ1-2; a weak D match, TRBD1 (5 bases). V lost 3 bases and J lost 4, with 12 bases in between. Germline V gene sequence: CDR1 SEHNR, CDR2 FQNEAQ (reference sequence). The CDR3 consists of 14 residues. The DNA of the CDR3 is TGTGCCAGCAGCTTGAGACAGATCCTCTATGGCTACACCTTC. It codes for CASSLRQILYGYTF.

CDR3 protein: CASSTASGSLDTQYF. The CDR3 DNA reads TGTGCCAGCAGCACGGCTAGCGGGAGTCTAGATACGCAGTATTTT. The rearrangement links TRBV13 to TRBJ2-3, with 10 bases fitting TRBD2. V shed 5 bases and J 5 bases; nucleotides not matched to a gene: 7. The germline V gene encodes CDR1 PRHDT and CDR2 FYEKMQ (reference sequence). This CDR3 has 15 residues.

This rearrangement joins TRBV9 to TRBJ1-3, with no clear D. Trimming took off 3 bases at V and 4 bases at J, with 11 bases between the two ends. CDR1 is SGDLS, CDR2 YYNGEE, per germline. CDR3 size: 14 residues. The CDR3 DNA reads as TGTGCCAGCAGCGAGACCCCCGGGGGAAACACCATATATTTT. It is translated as CASSETPGGNTIYF. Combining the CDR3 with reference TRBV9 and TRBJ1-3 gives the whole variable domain DSGVTQTPKHLITATGQRVTLRCSPRSGDLSVYWYQQSLDQGLQFLIQYYNGEERAKGNILERFSAQQFPDLHSELNLSSLELGDSALYFCASSETPGGNTIYFGEGSWLTVV.

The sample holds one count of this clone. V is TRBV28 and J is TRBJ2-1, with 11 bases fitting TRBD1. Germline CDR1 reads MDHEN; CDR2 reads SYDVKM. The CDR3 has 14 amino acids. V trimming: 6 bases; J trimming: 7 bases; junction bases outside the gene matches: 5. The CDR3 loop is CASRVGQGANEQFF. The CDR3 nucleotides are TGTGCCAGCAGGGTAGGACAGGGGGCGAATGAGCAGTTCTTC.

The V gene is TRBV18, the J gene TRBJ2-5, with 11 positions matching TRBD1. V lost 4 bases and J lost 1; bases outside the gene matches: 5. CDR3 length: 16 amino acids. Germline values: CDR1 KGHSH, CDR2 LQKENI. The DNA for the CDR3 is TGTGCCAGCTCACGCGGGACAGGGGGTGTCCAAGAGACCCAGTACTTC. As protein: CASSRGTGGVQETQYF.